This record covers a single T cell receptor (beta chain). Its antigen is not identified. Between the trimmed V and J ends, which lost 6 bases and 1 base, there was a span of 8 bases. This CDR3 comprises 13 residues. In germline, CDR1 is SGHTA, CDR2 FQGTGA. Reverse transcription of all isolated RNA meant that expressed TCRB transcripts were sequenced. Sequencing used immunoSEQ multiplex PCR; TCRdb keeps in-frame clones, though not all of them. This table holds 300,000 to 400,000 clones, around 12% found once. The data were obtained in a study of beta chain features in type 1 diabetes. About the research overall: The patient and healthy donor groups were comparable for age, gender and cell yields.

General study points: Diminished insertions and augmented deletions at VDJ junctions characterized type 1 diabetes patients.

Sequenced input: naive CD4+ T cells from blood. The sequence came from a man aged 18 to 35 in good health. The rearrangement joins TRBV7-3 to TRBJ2-3, with a weak D call TRBD2 (5 bases). CDR3 nucleotide sequence: TGTGCCAGCAGTAAGAGGGGCACAGATACGCAGTATTTT. Its protein is CASSKRGTDTQYF.